This T cell receptor beta chain was retrieved from a study of PD-1 blockade in classical Hodgkin lymphoma. TCRdb's copy holds only in-frame clones and misses some; the assay was immunoSEQ multiplex PCR. The data show 50,000 to 65,000 clones, 70% to 90% seen once. Germline trimming cut 1 base from V and 9 bases from J; bases unmatched to any gene: 5. The CDR3 loop spans 14 amino acids. Per germline, CDR1 GTSNPN and CDR2 SVGIG (reference sequence). Study-level points and caveats: Newly diagnosed patients were reported to exhibit reduced baseline TCR diversity relative to healthy donors. Diversity in CD4+ TCRs, unlike that measured in CD8+ TCRs, had risen significantly by C4D1.

Every patient had relapsed following autologous stem cell transplantation, and cohorts differed in brentuximab vedotin exposure. Points on this clone: Its antigen is as yet unknown.

The source of this sequence is a human donor with classical Hodgkin lymphoma. This chain connects TRBV30 to TRBJ2-1; 11 nucleotides line up with TRBD2. The sample in question was peripheral blood mononuclear cells (PBMCs), obtained before the second cycle of nivolumab. The CDR3 bases are TGTGCCTGGAGTGGAGCTAGCGGGGGGTCTGAGCAGTTCTTC. This translates into CAWSGASGGSEQFF.